This entry is about one T cell receptor (beta chain). Its antigen remains unknown. Measured with immunoSEQ multiplex PCR; TCRdb has only the in-frame clones, and not every one. The repertoire consists of 42,000 or so clones, with roughly nine tenths occurring once and the leading ten covering about 4.7%. The data derive from a study of OX40 agonist ivuxolimab in advanced cancers. Trimming took off 8 bases at V and 0 bases at J, with 7 bases between the two ends. Germline V lookup: CDR1 LNHDA, CDR2 SQIVND (reference sequence). The CDR3 has 13 residues. Sampled blood was obtained at baseline, cycle 4 day 1, and cycle 7 day 1. Study findings and constraints: Partial responders receiving 0.1-3.0 mg/kg showed among the lowest clonal expansion. Relative to CD4+, CD8+ T cells held more expanded clones on average.

Specimen: CD4+ or CD8+ T cells sorted from blood, collected in a trial of the OX40 agonist ivuxolimab. The chain links TRBV19 to TRBJ2-2; the D is unclear. The sequence derives from an adult with an advanced solid tumor such as melanoma, head and neck, liver or kidney cancer. This CDR3 is CASRQANTGELFF. Here the CDR3 DNA reads TGTGCCAGTCGGCAGGCGAACACCGGGGAGCTGTTTTTT.